This TCR beta chain was sequenced for a study of T cell responses to AZD1222 COVID-19 vaccine. Generated by immunoSEQ multiplex PCR, the TCRdb table keeps only in-frame clones and is missing some. This repertoire shows about 28,000 clones, around 78% found once; its top ten account for under 6.5%. Broader study findings: Close to half of all spike-specific TCRs reportedly target regions of the variants that are unmutated. There were mostly white British donors and more females than males, and clonal diversity was possibly underestimated. Spike-specific TCRs gained breadth and depth after people received two AZD1222 doses. Baseline antibody screening turned up just 6 or 7 seropositive AZD1222 recipients.

This clone showed up just a few times. Its antigen is unknown. The sample was peripheral blood, taken on day 0 of AZD1222 vaccination. This TCR derives from an adult in good health.

The DNA for the CDR3 is TGTGCCAGCAGTCGCGATCAAAGGGGGAGGGATGGCTACACCTTC. Amino acids: CASSRDQRGRDGYTF. The chain has TRBV6-5 and TRBJ1-2; possible D gene TRBD1, 6 bases. Germline V gene sequence: CDR1 MNHEY, CDR2 SVGAGI. V lost 5 bases, J lost 6 bases, and 19 bases lay in between. The CDR3 loop spans 15 amino acids.